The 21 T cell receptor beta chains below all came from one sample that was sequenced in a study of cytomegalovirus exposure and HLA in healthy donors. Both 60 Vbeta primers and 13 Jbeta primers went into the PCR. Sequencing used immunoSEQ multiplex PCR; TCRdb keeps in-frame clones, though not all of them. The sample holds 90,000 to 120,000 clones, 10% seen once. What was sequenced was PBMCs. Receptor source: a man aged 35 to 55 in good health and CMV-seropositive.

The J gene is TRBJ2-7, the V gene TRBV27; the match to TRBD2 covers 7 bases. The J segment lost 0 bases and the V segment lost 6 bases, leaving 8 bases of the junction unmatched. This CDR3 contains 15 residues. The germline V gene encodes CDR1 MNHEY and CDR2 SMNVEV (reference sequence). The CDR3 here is CASRPLAASSYEQYF. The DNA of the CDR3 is TGTGCCAGCAGGCCTCTAGCGGCTAGCTCCTACGAGCAGTACTTC.

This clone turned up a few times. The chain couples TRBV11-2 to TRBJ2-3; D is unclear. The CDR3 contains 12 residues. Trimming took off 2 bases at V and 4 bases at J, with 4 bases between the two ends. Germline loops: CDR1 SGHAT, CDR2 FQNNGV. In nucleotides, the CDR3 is TGTGCCAGCAGCTTATTATCAGATACGCAGTATTTT. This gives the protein CASSLLSDTQYF.

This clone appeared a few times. The CDR3 loop is CASMGQGAGDTEAFF. The CDR3 DNA follows: TGTGCCAGCATGGGACAGGGGGCTGGGGACACTGAAGCTTTCTTT. This chain connects TRBV6-1 to TRBJ1-1; TRBD1 matches at 12 bases. This CDR3 has 15 amino acids. Germline V gene data show CDR1 as MNHNS and CDR2 as SASEGT. Germline trimming cut 7 bases from V and 3 bases from J; bases unmatched to any gene: 6.

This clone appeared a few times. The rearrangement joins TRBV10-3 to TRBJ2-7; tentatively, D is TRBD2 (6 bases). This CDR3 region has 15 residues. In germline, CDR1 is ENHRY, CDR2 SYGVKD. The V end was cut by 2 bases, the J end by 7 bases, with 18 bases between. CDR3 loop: CAISELIGRGFEQYF. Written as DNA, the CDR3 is TGTGCCATCAGTGAGCTTATCGGACGGGGGTTTGAGCAGTACTTC.

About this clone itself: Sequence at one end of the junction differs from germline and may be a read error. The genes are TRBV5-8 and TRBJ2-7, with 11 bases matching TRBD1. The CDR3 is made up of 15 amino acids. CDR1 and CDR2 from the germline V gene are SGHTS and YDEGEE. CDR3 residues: CASRLGTGGSYEQYF. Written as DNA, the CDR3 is TGTGCCAGCAGGTTGGGGACAGGGGGGTCCTACGAGCAGTACTTC.

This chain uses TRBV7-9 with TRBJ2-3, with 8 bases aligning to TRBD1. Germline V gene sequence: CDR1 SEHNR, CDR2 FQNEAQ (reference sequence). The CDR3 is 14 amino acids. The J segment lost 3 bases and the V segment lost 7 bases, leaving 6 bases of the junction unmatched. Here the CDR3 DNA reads TGTGCCAGCAACCCAGGGGGCCCAACAGATACGCAGTATTTT. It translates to CASNPGGPTDTQYF. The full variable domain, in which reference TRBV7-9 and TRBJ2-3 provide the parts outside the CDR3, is DTGVSQNPRHKITKRGQNVTFRCDPISEHNRLYWYRQTLGQGPEFLTYFQNEAQLEKSRLLSDRFSAERPKGSFSTLEIQRTEQGDSAMYLCASNPGGPTDTQYFGPGTRLTVL.

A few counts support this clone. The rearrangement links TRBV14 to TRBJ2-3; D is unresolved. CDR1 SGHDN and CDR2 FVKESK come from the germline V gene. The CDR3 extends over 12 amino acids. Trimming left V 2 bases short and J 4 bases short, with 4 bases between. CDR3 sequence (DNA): TGTGCCAGCAGCCAATTAGCAGATACGCAGTATTTT. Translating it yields CASSQLADTQYF.

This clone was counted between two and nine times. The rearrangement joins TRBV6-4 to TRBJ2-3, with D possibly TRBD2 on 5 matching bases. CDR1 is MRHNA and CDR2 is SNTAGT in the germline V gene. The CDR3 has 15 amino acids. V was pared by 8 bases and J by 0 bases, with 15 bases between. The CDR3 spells CASGPLAGSTDTQYF. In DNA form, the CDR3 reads TGTGCCAGCGGACCTCTGGCGGGCAGCACAGATACGCAGTATTTT.

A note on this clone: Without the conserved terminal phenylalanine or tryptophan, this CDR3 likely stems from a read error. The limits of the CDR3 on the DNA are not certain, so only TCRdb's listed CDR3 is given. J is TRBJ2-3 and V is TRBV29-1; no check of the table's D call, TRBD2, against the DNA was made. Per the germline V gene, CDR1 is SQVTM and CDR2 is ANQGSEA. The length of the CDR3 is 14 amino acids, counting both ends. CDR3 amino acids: CSSAAAGLTDTKYL.

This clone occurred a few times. CDR3 nucleotides: TGTGCCAGCAGCCAAGCCTTAGATATTCAGGGAGGGGAAAAACTGTTTTTT. This codes for CASSQALDIQGGEKLFF. This sequence joins TRBV4-2 and TRBJ1-4; possibly TRBD1 for D (5 bases). Germline V gene sequence: CDR1 LGHNA, CDR2 YNFKEQ. The V end lost 1 base, the J end lost 8 bases, and 20 bases lay between the germline ends. This CDR3 comprises 17 residues.

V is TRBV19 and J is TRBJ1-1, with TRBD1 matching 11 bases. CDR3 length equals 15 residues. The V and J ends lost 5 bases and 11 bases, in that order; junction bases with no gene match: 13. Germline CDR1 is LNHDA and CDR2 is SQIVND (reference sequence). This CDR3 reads CASSSYPPGQGGAFF. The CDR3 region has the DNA TGTGCCAGTAGTTCCTATCCTCCGGGACAGGGGGGCGCTTTCTTT.

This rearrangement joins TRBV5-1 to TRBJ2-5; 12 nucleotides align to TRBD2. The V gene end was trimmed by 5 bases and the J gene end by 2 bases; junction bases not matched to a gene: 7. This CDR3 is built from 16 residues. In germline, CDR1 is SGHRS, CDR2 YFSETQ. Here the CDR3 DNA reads TGCGCCAGCAGTTTACGGACTAGCGGGGTTCAAGAGACCCAGTACTTC. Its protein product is CASSLRTSGVQETQYF.

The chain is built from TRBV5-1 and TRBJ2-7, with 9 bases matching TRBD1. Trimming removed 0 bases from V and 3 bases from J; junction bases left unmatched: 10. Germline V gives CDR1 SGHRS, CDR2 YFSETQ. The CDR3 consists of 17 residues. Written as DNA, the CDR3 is TGCGCCAGCAGCTTGGCCCGGGACAGGGACCTGCGCTACGAGCAGTACTTC. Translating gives CASSLARDRDLRYEQYF.

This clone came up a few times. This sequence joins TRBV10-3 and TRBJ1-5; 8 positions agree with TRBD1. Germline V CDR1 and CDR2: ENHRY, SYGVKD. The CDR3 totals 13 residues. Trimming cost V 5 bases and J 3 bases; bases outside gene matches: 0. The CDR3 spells CAISQGANQPQHF. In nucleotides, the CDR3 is TGTGCCATCAGTCAGGGGGCCAATCAGCCCCAGCATTTT.

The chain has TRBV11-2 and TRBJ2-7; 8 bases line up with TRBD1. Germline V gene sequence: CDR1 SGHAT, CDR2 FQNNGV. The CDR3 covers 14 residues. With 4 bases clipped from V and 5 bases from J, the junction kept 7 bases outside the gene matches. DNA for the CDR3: TGTGCCAGCAGCTCACTGACAGGGGACAACGAGCAGTACTTC. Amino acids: CASSSLTGDNEQYF.

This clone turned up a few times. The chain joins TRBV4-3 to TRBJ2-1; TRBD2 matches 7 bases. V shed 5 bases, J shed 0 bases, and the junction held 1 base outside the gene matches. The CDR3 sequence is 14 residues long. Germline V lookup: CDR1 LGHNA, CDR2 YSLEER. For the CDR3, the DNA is TGCGCCAGCAGCGGGACTACCTCCTACAATGAGCAGTTCTTC. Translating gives CASSGTTSYNEQFF.

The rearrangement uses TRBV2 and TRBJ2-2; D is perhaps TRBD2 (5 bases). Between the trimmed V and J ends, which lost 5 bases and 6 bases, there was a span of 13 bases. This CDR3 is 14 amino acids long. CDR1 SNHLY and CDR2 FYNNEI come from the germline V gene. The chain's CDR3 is CASSLPRRAGELFF. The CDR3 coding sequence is TGTGCCAGCAGTCTTCCGCGGCGGGCCGGGGAGCTGTTTTTT.

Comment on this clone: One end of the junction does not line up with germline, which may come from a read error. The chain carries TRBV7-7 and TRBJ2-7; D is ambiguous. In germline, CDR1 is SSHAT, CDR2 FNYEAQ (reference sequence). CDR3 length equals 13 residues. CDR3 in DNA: TGTGCTAGCAGCCCCTCGCCCAGCTACGAGCAGTACTTC. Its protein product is CASSPSPSYEQYF.

The CDR3 DNA is TGCGCCAGCAGCCAAGACGAGAGGCAAAACACCATATATTTT. Its protein product is CASSQDERQNTIYF. This chain uses TRBV4-1 with TRBJ1-3; D gene uncertain. Per germline, CDR1 MGHRA and CDR2 YSYEKL. The V gene lost 0 bases and the J gene lost 6 bases, with 9 bases spanning the gap. This CDR3 is built from 14 residues.

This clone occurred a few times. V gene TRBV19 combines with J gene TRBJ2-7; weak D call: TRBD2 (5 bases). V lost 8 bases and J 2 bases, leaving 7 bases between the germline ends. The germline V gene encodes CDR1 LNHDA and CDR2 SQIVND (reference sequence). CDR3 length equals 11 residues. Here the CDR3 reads CASGSAYEQYF. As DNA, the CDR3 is TGTGCCAGTGGGAGCGCCTACGAGCAGTACTTC.

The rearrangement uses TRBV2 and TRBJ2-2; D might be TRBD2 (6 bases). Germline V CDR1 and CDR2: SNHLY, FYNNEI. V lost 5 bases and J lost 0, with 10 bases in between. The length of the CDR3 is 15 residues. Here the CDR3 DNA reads TGTGCCAGCAGTTTCTCGGGAGCGAACACCGGGGAGCTGTTTTTT. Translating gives CASSFSGANTGELFF.